What follows is one TCR beta chain and its context. Its antigen remains unidentified. The assay was immunoSEQ multiplex PCR, and TCRdb's table has in-frame clones only and misses some. Here the sample spans roughly 45,000 clones, over 75% being singletons. The data originate from a study of memory B cells and T cells in multiple sclerosis. Study observations and caveats: Compartments had unequal clone-set sizes, affecting shared clonotype counts.

Stimulus-free culture yielded autoproliferating CFSE-dim and non-proliferating CFSE-high T cells, each sequenced separately. Cultures began with about 4.6x10^7 CFSE-labeled PBMCs, unstimulated for roughly seven days, with replicate wells pooled. CFSE at about 0.5 uM labeled the PBMCs, which were then cultured unstimulated. Sequenced: PBMCs from blood kept in culture. This clonotype was obtained from a human donor with multiple sclerosis.

This CDR3 reads CASRGSGTSGGAGEQFF. As DNA, the CDR3 is TGTGCCAGCAGGGGAAGTGGGACTAGCGGGGGGGCCGGTGAGCAGTTCTTC. This sequence joins TRBV25-1 and TRBJ2-1; TRBD2 aligns across 16 bases. The V segment lost 6 bases and the J segment 9 bases; nucleotides outside the gene matches: 11. Germline-derived CDR1 and CDR2 are MGHDK and SYGVNS. The CDR3 totals 17 residues.